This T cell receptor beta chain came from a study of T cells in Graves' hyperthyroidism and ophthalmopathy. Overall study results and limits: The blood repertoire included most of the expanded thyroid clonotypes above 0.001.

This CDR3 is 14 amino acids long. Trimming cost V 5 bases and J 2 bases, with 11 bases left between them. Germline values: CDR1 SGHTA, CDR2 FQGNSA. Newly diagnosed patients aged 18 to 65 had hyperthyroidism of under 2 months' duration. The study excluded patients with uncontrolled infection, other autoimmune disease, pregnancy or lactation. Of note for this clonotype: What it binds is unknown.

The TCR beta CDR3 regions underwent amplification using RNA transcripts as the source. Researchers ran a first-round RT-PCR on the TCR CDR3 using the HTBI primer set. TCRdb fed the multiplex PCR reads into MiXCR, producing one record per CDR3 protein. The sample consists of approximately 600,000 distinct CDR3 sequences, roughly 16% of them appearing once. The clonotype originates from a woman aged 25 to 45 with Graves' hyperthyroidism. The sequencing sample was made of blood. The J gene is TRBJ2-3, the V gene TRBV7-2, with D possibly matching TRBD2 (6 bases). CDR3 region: CASSDGRSTDTQYF. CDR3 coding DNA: TGTGCCAGCAGCGATGGGAGGTCCACAGATACGCAGTATTTT.